This T cell receptor (beta chain) was retrieved from a study of human T cells and chemical hapten exposure. On the study more broadly: Chiefly women, the patients showed alopecia areata, totalis or universalis.

The CDR3 has 14 amino acids. CDR1 and CDR2 from the germline V gene are MNHEY and SVGEGT. Trimming stripped 5 bases from V and 3 bases from J, with 14 bases between. Documented time point: patch test 3, about 24 weeks after DPC sensitization. The treatment denotes: therapeutic diphenylcyclopropenone sensitization with weekly scalp DPC. TCRdb itself ran the RACE reads through MiXCR, one entry per CDR3 protein. Of more than 95,000 distinct CDR3 sequences listed, less than 40% were seen once; the top ten hold around 2.8%. The TCR sequence derives from a man in his forties with alopecia areata. Some clones in this sample may be carry-over from other donors' samples. The source material was whole blood, sampled in connection with sensitization to the hapten diphenylcyclopropenone (DPC). The gene calls are TRBV6-2 or TRBV6-3 and TRBJ2-7; possibly TRBD2 for D (5 bases). The CDR3 region has the DNA TGTGCCAGCAGTGACCGTCACGGGAACTACGAGCAGTACTTC. It specifies CASSDRHGNYEQYF.